The source of this T cell receptor beta chain is a study of T cell changes during pregnancy in multiple sclerosis. Sequenced by immunoSEQ multiplex PCR; TCRdb stores in-frame clones only, minus some. The repertoire holds just over 40,000 clones, with 89% as singletons. Sequenced material: CD4+ T cells from peripheral blood mononuclear cells, taken in the first trimester of pregnancy. The clonotype was recovered from a female donor with multiple sclerosis, enrolled in a pregnancy study.

The chain's CDR3 is CASSAFESPLHF. The CDR3 DNA reads as TGTGCCAGCAGCGCCTTTGAGTCACCCCTCCACTTT. The rearrangement links TRBV7-2 to TRBJ1-6, with no clear D. CDR3 length equals 12 residues. V was clipped by 5 bases and J by 10 bases, with 9 bases between them. Germline CDR1 and CDR2: SGHTA and FQGNSA.